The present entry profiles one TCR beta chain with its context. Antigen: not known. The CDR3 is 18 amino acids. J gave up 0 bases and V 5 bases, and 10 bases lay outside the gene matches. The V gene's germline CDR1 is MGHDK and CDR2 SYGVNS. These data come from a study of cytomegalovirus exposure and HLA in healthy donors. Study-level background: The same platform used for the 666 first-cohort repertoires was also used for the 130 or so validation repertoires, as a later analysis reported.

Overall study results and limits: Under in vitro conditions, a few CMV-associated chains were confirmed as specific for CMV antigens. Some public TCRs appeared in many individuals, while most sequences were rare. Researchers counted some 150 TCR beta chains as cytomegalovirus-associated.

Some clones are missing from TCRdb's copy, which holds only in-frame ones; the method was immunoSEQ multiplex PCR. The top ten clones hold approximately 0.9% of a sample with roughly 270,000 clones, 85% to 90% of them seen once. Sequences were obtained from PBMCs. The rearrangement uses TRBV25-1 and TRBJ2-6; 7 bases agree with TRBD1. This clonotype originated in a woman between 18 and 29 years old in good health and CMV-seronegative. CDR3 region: CASSPWDSENSGANVLTF. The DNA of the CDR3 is TGTGCCAGCAGTCCATGGGACAGTGAAAACTCTGGGGCCAACGTCCTGACTTTC.